The text below deals with one TCR beta chain. Its target is unknown. This specimen comes from a study of post-analysis software for immune sequencing data. Study findings and constraints: Five TRBV segments, TRBV5-6, TRBV5-1 and TRBV20-1 among them, were found more frequent in patients than controls. Samples prepared in the same batch strongly co-clustered by F measure. Compared against controls, patients with multiple sclerosis displayed significantly lower normalized Chao1 diversity.

Each TCR beta cDNA library carried unique molecular identifiers. TCRdb processed the PCR reads anew with MiXCR; each CDR3 protein has one entry. The data show hundreds of thousands of distinct CDR3 sequences, 44% seen once. The CDR3 length is 14 residues. Germline V gene data show CDR1 as MNHEY and CDR2 as SMNVEV (reference sequence). The germline V and J ends were trimmed by 5 bases and 1 base, with 10 bases remaining between them. Sequencing was done on a sample of blood. This sequence was found in a girl between 10 and 17 years old with multiple sclerosis. The chain uses TRBV27 and TRBJ2-3; D call uncertain. The CDR3 bases are TGTGCCAGCAGTCTCAAGACTGGCACAGATACGCAGTATTTT. Translated: CASSLKTGTDTQYF.